This T cell receptor beta chain was identified in a study of spatial heterogeneity in lung cancer. This clonotype was recorded many times. Time point indicated: sample taken at primary tumor resection. Untreated early-stage non-small cell lung cancer patients, 65 to 90 in total, were the donors. Tumor, nontumor lung or frozen PBMC supplied whole RNA, sequenced without sorting. TCRdb re-analysed the 5' RACE reads in MiXCR, keeping a single row per CDR3 protein. The table includes about 39,000 distinct CDR3 sequences, approximately 3.1% detected once. This material consisted of normal lung tissue next to the tumor, taken at surgery. The receptor comes from a male donor with early-stage non-small cell lung cancer.

CDR3: CASSSLAGGRGDTQYF. The CDR3 DNA follows: TGTGCCAGCAGCTCCCTAGCGGGGGGGCGTGGGGATACGCAGTATTTT. The chain carries TRBV7-9 and TRBJ2-3, with 12 bases aligning to TRBD2. This CDR3 has 16 residues. Germline CDR1 is SEHNR and CDR2 is FQNEAQ (reference sequence). V trimming: 4 bases; J trimming: 6 bases; junction bases outside the gene matches: 8.